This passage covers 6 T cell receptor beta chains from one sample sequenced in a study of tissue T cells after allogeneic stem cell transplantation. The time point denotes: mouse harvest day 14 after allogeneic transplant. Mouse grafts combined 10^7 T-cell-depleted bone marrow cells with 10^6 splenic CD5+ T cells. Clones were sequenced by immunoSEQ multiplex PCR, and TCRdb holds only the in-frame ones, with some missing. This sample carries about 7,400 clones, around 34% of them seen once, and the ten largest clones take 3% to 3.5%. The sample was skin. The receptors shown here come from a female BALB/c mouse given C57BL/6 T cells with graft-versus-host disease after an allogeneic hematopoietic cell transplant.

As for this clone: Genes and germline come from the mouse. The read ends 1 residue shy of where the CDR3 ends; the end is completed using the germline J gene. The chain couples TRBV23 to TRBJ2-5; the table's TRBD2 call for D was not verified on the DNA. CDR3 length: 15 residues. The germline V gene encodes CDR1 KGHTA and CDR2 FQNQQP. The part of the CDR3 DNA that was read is TGCTCCAGCAGTCAATCTGGGGGAAACCAAGACACCCAGTAC. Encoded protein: CSSSQSGGNQDTQY. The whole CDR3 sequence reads CSSSQSGGNQDTQYF.

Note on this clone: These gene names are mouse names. The CDR3 here is CASSLDYAEQFF. The DNA read from the CDR3 is TGTGCCAGCAGTCTGGACTATGCTGAGCAGTTC. The V gene is TRBV26, the J gene TRBJ2-1, with D uncertain. The CDR3 end falls 1 residue outside the read, so it is completed with the germline J gene. Germline CDR1 reads KGHPV; CDR2 reads FQNQEV (reference sequence). The V gene lost 2 bases and the J gene lost 2 bases, with 1 base spanning the gap. The CDR3 extends over 12 amino acids.

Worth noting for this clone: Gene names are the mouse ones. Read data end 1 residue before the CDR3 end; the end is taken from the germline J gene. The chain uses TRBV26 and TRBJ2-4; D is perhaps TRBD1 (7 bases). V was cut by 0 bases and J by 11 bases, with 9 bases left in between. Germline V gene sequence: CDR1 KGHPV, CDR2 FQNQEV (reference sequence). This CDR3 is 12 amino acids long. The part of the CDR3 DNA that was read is TGTGCCAGCAGTCTGTCAGGGGGCGGCTTGTAC. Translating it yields CASSLSGGGLY. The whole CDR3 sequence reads CASSLSGGGLYF.

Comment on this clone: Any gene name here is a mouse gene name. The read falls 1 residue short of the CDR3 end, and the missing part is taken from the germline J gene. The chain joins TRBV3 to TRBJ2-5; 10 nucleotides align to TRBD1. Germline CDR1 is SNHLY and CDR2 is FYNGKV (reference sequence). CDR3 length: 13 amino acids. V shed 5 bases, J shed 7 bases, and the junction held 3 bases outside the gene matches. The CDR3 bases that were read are TGTGCCAGCAGCCGACAGGGGGCGAACACCCAGTAC. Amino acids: CASSRQGANTQY. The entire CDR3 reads CASSRQGANTQYF.

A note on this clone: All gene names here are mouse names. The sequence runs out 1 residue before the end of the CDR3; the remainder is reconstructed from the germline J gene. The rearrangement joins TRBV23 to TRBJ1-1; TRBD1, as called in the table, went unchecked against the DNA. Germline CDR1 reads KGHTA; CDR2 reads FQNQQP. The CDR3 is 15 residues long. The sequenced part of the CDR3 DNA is TGCTCCAGCAGTCAATCGGTCACAGCAAACACAGAAGTCTTC. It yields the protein CSSSQSVTANTEVF. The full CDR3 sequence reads CSSSQSVTANTEVFF.

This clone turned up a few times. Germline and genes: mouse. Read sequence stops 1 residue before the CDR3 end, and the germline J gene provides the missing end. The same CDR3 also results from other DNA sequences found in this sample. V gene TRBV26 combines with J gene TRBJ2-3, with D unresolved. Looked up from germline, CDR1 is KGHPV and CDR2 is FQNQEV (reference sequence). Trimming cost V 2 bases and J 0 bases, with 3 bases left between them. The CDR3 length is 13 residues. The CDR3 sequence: CASSLASAETLYF. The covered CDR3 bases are TGTGCCAGCAGTCTGGCCAGTGCAGAAACGCTGTAT.